Listed here is a single TCR beta chain. Using immunoSEQ multiplex PCR, the repertoire was profiled, and TCRdb retains in-frame clones only, with some absent. Of under 300,000 clones in the sample, about nine tenths are singletons; the top ten hold roughly 6.3%. The source of the sample is a study of blood T cell repertoires in COVID-19. This CDR3 has 13 residues. Germline CDR1 SGHVS, CDR2 FQNEAQ. The ends lost 5 bases at V and 2 bases at J; junction bases unmatched: 3. This sequence joins TRBV7-8 and TRBJ2-7; 7 nucleotides agree with TRBD1. Sequenced material: peripheral blood. This clonotype was obtained from a man between 60 and 75 years old with acute or convalescent COVID-19. The CDR3 DNA sequence: TGTGCCAGCAGCCGACAGGGTACCTACGAGCAGTACTTC. Its translation: CASSRQGTYEQYF.